The next 16 T cell receptor beta chains were all read from a single sample in a study of blood T cell repertoires in COVID-19. Repertoires were generated with immunoSEQ multiplex PCR, while TCRdb's copy carries only in-frame clones and drops some. The sample lists 110,000 or so clones, around 83% seen once, with 15% in the top ten. The sequenced sample was peripheral blood. Source of these receptors: an elderly woman with acute or convalescent COVID-19.

The chain has TRBV27 and TRBJ1-2; D may be TRBD1 (5 bases). Germline V gene data show CDR1 as MNHEY and CDR2 as SMNVEV (reference sequence). The CDR3 runs 14 residues. Trimming took 8 bases from V and 0 from J, leaving 13 bases between them. CDR3 DNA sequence: TGTGCCAGCCGCAGGGATTCCTCTAACTATGGCTACACCTTC. This encodes CASRRDSSNYGYTF.

The chain couples TRBV5-4 to TRBJ2-2; D is perhaps TRBD1 (5 bases). CDR3 length equals 15 residues. Trimming stripped 2 bases from V and 4 bases from J, with 12 bases between. In germline, CDR1 is SGHNT, CDR2 YYREEE (reference sequence). CDR3 sequence reads: CASSLGTGATGELFF. As DNA, the CDR3 is TGTGCCAGCAGCTTAGGTACAGGAGCCACCGGGGAGCTGTTTTTT.

The chain joins TRBV5-4 to TRBJ2-1; TRBD2 is a possible D gene (5 bases). CDR1 SGHNT and CDR2 YYREEE come from the germline V gene (reference sequence). The CDR3 covers 16 residues. V shed 1 base and J shed 0 bases, with 11 bases lying between them. The DNA of the CDR3 is TGTGCCAGCAGCTTGCCAACGGGAAGCTCCTACAATGAGCAGTTCTTC. As protein: CASSLPTGSSYNEQFF. Combining the CDR3 with reference TRBV5-4 and TRBJ2-1 gives the whole variable domain ETGVTQSPTHLIKTRGQQVTLRCSSQSGHNTVSWYQQALGQGPQFIFQYYREEENGRGNFPPRFSGLQFPNYSSELNVNALELDDSALYLCASSLPTGSSYNEQFFGPGTRLTVL.

The gene calls are TRBV18 and TRBJ2-3; D is possibly TRBD2 (5 bases). Trimming took 6 bases from V and 5 from J, leaving 15 bases between them. Germline CDR1 is KGHSH and CDR2 is LQKENI. There are 14 residues in the CDR3. CDR3 DNA sequence: TGTGCCAGCTCCCCCGGGGTGGCGGGAGATACGCAGTATTTT. Translated: CASSPGVAGDTQYF.

This clone was counted a few times. Other DNA sequences in this specimen translate into the identical CDR3. This rearrangement joins TRBV24-1 to TRBJ2-3; D call uncertain. This CDR3 comprises 14 residues. V lost 4 bases, J lost 3 bases, and 10 bases lay in between. CDR1 and CDR2 from the germline V gene are KGHDR and SFDVKD. CDR3 sequence: CATSERLTTDTQYF. The CDR3 region has the DNA TGTGCCACCAGTGAACGACTGACTACAGATACGCAGTATTTT.

Only a few counts were recorded for this clone. This chain connects TRBV5-4 to TRBJ1-1; D is perhaps TRBD1 (6 bases). The length of the CDR3 is 13 residues. Per germline, CDR1 SGHNT and CDR2 YYREEE (reference sequence). The V end lost 0 bases, the J end lost 4 bases, and 7 bases lay between the germline ends. CDR3: CASSLDRVTEAFF. The CDR3 nucleotides read TGTGCCAGCAGCTTGGACAGGGTCACTGAAGCTTTCTTT.

The J gene is TRBJ2-7, the V gene TRBV5-6; 13 positions match TRBD2. The J segment lost 9 bases and the V segment lost 4 bases, leaving 13 bases of the junction unmatched. This CDR3 comprises 16 residues. Germline V gives CDR1 SGHDT, CDR2 YYEEEE. This CDR3 is CASSQDGLAGEGGQYV. CDR3 nucleotides: TGTGCCAGCAGCCAAGACGGACTAGCGGGAGAGGGAGGGCAGTACGTC.

This chain connects TRBV3-1 (or the pseudogene TRBV3-2) to TRBJ2-5; 12 bases line up with TRBD2. Trimming cost V 1 base and J 4 bases; bases outside gene matches: 4. The CDR3 is made up of 16 amino acids. The V gene's germline CDR1 is LGHDT and CDR2 YNNKEL (reference sequence). CDR3 DNA sequence: TGTGCCAGCAGCCAAGGGGAGACTAGCGGGAGAGAGACCCAGTACTTC. Its translation is CASSQGETSGRETQYF.

This clone appeared a single time. The chain joins TRBV15 to TRBJ2-2; weak D call: TRBD2 (5 bases). This CDR3 comprises 16 residues. Trimming removed 2 bases from V and 1 base from J, with 11 bases in between. CDR1 and CDR2 (germline): LNHNV, YYDKDF (reference sequence). CDR3 sequence (DNA): TGTGCCACCAGCAGAACCCCCCGGGGGAACACCGGGGAGCTGTTTTTT. Translating it yields CATSRTPRGNTGELFF.

This clone was seen a single time. The chain uses TRBV18 and TRBJ1-5; TRBD1 aligns across 8 bases. V lost 4 bases and J lost 5; bases outside the gene matches: 4. From germline, CDR1 is KGHSH and CDR2 LQKENI. The CDR3 is 14 amino acids. In DNA, the CDR3 is TGTGCCAGCTCACGGACAGGGATTGATCAGCCCCAGCATTTT. This gives the protein CASSRTGIDQPQHF.

The rearrangement links TRBV6-5 to TRBJ2-7; D gene ambiguous. The germline V and J ends were trimmed by 5 bases and 1 base, with 9 bases remaining between them. This CDR3 comprises 13 residues. Germline loops: CDR1 MNHEY, CDR2 SVGAGI. The CDR3 DNA reads as TGTGCCAGCAGTCCCTTCAGGTCCTACGAGCAGTACTTC. This encodes CASSPFRSYEQYF.

The chain is built from TRBV19 and TRBJ1-5; D gene uncertain. The length of the CDR3 is 15 residues. V shed 4 bases and J shed 3 bases, with 13 bases lying between them. The V gene's germline CDR1 is LNHDA and CDR2 SQIVND (reference sequence). The CDR3 DNA follows: TGTGCCAGTAGTACCCTAGGAGGAGTCAATCAGCCCCAGCATTTT. Encoded protein: CASSTLGGVNQPQHF.

V gene TRBV5-4 combines with J gene TRBJ1-2; a possible D gene is TRBD1 (6 bases). From germline, CDR1 is SGHNT and CDR2 YYREEE (reference sequence). The length of the CDR3 is 15 residues. The V end lost 2 bases, the J end lost 3 bases, and 14 bases lay between the germline ends. The CDR3 DNA reads as TGTGCCAGCAGCTTCCCAGGGGATGATCACTATGGCTACACCTTC. It yields the protein CASSFPGDDHYGYTF.

The chain carries TRBV5-4 and TRBJ2-3, with 7 positions matching TRBD2. The CDR3 spans 15 residues. The germline V gene encodes CDR1 SGHNT and CDR2 YYREEE (reference sequence). Unmatched junction bases numbered 4, after V lost 2 bases and J lost 1 base. The CDR3 spells CASSFLTSRTDTQYF. The CDR3 DNA sequence: TGTGCCAGCAGCTTTCTGACTAGCCGCACAGATACGCAGTATTTT.

This clone occurred a few times. The chain recombines TRBV28 with TRBJ1-4; D may be TRBD1 (5 bases). The CDR3 length is 16 residues. The germline CDR1 and CDR2 sequences are MDHEN and SYDVKM. With 1 base removed from V and 8 bases from J, the gap between germline ends came to 17 bases. Here the CDR3 DNA reads TGTGCCAGCAGTTTATCAGGCCAGGGAGGAAGGGAAAAACTGTTTTTT. It yields the protein CASSLSGQGGREKLFF.

The chain carries TRBV21-1 and TRBJ2-4; the D call in the table, TRBD2, was not verified against the DNA. TRBV21-1 is listed as a pseudogene. The CDR3 spans 16 residues. DNA of the CDR3: TGTGCCAGCAGCAAAGTCGCAGGAGAGGGCAAAAACATTCAGTACTTC. Its protein product is CASSKVAGEGKNIQYF.